The present T cell receptor (beta chain) was sequenced within a study of OX40 agonist ivuxolimab in advanced cancers. Overall study context: People in dose escalation had one of these cancers: hepatocellular carcinoma, melanoma, renal cell or head and neck cancer. Study conclusions and caveats: The study observed clonal expansion of CD4+ and CD8+ blood T cells by week 6 at 0.1 to 3.0 mg/kg.

Data came from immunoSEQ multiplex PCR; TCRdb stores just in-frame clones and leaves some out. The table shows about 40,000 clones, with approximately 86% occurring only once. This CDR3 spans 11 amino acids. Trimming left V 1 base short and J 10 bases short, with 5 bases between. Germline V gene lookup returns CDR1 SGHAT and CDR2 FQNNGV. Details on this clone: The target antigen is unknown.

The sequence derives from an adult with an advanced solid tumor such as melanoma, head and neck, liver or kidney cancer. The chain links TRBV11-2 to TRBJ2-1, with D maybe TRBD1 (5 bases). The source material was CD4+ or CD8+ T cells sorted from blood, sampled in a trial of the OX40 agonist ivuxolimab. The CDR3 sequence: CASSLGGEQFF. CDR3 DNA sequence: TGTGCCAGCAGCTTAGGGGGCGAGCAGTTCTTC.